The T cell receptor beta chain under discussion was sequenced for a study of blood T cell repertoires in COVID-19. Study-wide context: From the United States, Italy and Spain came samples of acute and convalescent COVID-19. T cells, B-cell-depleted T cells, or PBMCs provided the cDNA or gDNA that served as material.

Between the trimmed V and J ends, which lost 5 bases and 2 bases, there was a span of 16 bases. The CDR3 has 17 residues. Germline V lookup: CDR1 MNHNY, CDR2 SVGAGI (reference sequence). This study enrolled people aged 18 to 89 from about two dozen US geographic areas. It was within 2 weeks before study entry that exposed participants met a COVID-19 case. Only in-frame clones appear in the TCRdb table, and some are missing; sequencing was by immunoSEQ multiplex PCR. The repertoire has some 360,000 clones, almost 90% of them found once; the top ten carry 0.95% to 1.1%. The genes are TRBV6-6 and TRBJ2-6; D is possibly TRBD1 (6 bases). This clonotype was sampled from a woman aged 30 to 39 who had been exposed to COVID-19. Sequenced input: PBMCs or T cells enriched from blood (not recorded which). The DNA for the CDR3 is TGTGCCAGCAGTCCCCGGGACACGAGAGCTGGGGCCAACGTCCTGACTTTC. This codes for CASSPRDTRAGANVLTF.